This T cell receptor beta chain was captured by sequencing in a study of PD-1 blockade in classical Hodgkin lymphoma. Study-wide results and caveats: Relapsed/refractory patients reportedly had the lowest baseline TCR diversity, below newly diagnosed patients, who were below healthy donors. Whereas CD4+ TCR diversity had risen significantly by C4D1, CD8+ TCR diversity had not.

Comment on this clone: Its specificity is unknown.

Data came from immunoSEQ multiplex PCR; TCRdb stores just in-frame clones and leaves some out. The sample lists about 8,200 clones, 86% occurring once. CDR3 size: 13 residues. The germline gives CDR1 GTSNPN, CDR2 SVGIG (reference sequence). The ends were cut back, 4 bases at V and 4 bases at J, with 12 bases in the middle. Patients all relapsed after autologous stem cell transplantation, and there was variation in brentuximab vedotin exposure. Through magnetic negative selection, CD8+ T cells were separated from PBMCs that had been thawed. Progressive disease, partial response or complete response was each patient's best response.

The V and J genes are TRBV30 and TRBJ2-3, with D possibly being TRBD1 (5 bases). Source: CD8+ T cells from blood, taken at baseline. The TCR was taken from a human donor with classical Hodgkin lymphoma. The CDR3 DNA reads TGTGCCTGGACCCGGACATTACCAGATACGCAGTATTTT. Amino acid sequence: CAWTRTLPDTQYF.